These T cell receptor beta chains were read from a single sample in a study of Graves' ophthalmopathy and Graves' hyperthyroidism. Via MiXCR, TCRdb re-called the multiplex PCR reads, giving one row per CDR3 protein. This sample carries 620,000 or so distinct CDR3 sequences, approximately 21% of them seen once, and the ten largest clones take about 6.6%. The specimen was peripheral blood. The receptors come from a woman aged 18 to 35 with stable Graves' hyperthyroidism. Some clones in this sample may be carry-over from other donors' samples. Each CDR3 is given with its conserved first and last residue. The order of the fields is D gene, V gene, J gene, clone size, CDR3 length, CDR3 protein, CDR3 DNA. The D gene is left open where the match is weak. Clone size is given for some rows only: seen once, a few or many times, or a class if the clone is expanded.

d_call: -; v_call: TRBV20-1; j_call: TRBJ2-7; clone_size: many; cdr3_length: 16; cdr3_aa: CSARDLMASSLSEQYF; cdr3_nt: TGCAGTGCTAGAGATCTTATGGCCAGTTCTCTCTCCGAGCAGTACTTC
d_call: -; v_call: TRBV19; j_call: TRBJ1-5; clone_size: many; cdr3_length: 15; cdr3_aa: CASRETGTPNQPQHF; cdr3_nt: TGTGCCAGTAGGGAGACAGGTACCCCTAATCAGCCCCAGCATTTT
d_call: TRBD1; v_call: TRBV20-1; j_call: TRBJ2-7; clone_size: many; cdr3_length: 15; cdr3_aa: CSAREIGTGDYEQYF; cdr3_nt: TGCAGTGCTAGAGAAATCGGGACAGGGGACTACGAGCAGTACTTC
d_call: -; v_call: TRBV5-1; j_call: TRBJ1-3; clone_size: few; cdr3_length: 16; cdr3_aa: CASSLGAGGDGNTIYF; cdr3_nt: TGCGCCAGCAGCTTGGGTGCGGGGGGTGATGGAAACACCATATATTTT
d_call: -; v_call: TRBV28; j_call: TRBJ1-2; clone_size: -; cdr3_length: 12; cdr3_aa: CASSPSPDGYTF; cdr3_nt: TGTGCCAGCAGTCCTAGCCCCGATGGCTACACCTTC
d_call: -; v_call: TRBV7-2; j_call: TRBJ1-5; clone_size: many; cdr3_length: 15; cdr3_aa: CASSVGTSFNQPQHF; cdr3_nt: TGTGCCAGCAGCGTCGGGACCTCCTTCAATCAGCCCCAGCATTTT
d_call: -; v_call: TRBV28; j_call: TRBJ2-5; clone_size: -; cdr3_length: 15; cdr3_aa: CASSLHSPFQETQYF; cdr3_nt: TGTGCCAGCAGTTTACACAGCCCATTCCAAGAGACCCAGTACTTC
d_call: -; v_call: TRBV29-1; j_call: TRBJ1-1; clone_size: many; cdr3_length: 11; cdr3_aa: CSCLWGTEAFF; cdr3_nt: TGCAGCTGTTTATGGGGCACTGAAGCTTTCTTT
d_call: -; v_call: TRBV11-1; j_call: TRBJ2-2; clone_size: few; cdr3_length: 17; cdr3_aa: CASSAAPGLGNTGELFF; cdr3_nt: TGTGCCAGCAGCGCAGCCCCGGGCCTAGGGAACACCGGGGAGCTGTTTTTT
d_call: -; v_call: TRBV6-1; j_call: TRBJ2-7; clone_size: -; cdr3_length: 14; cdr3_aa: CASHPGTGPYEQYF; cdr3_nt: TGTGCCAGCCATCCCGGGACGGGACCCTACGAGCAGTACTTC
d_call: TRBD1; v_call: TRBV11-2; j_call: TRBJ2-4; clone_size: once; cdr3_length: 19; cdr3_aa: CASSLGAPGQVLSKNIQYF; cdr3_nt: TGTGCCAGCAGCTTAGGAGCCCCTGGACAGGTTCTCTCCAAAAACATTCAGTACTTC
d_call: TRBD1; v_call: TRBV28; j_call: TRBJ2-5; clone_size: -; cdr3_length: 14; cdr3_aa: CASSFHRGVETQYF; cdr3_nt: TGTGCCAGCAGTTTCCACAGGGGTGTGGAGACCCAGTACTTC
d_call: TRBD2; v_call: TRBV7-2; j_call: TRBJ2-7; clone_size: many; cdr3_length: 16; cdr3_aa: CASSLRASGAPYEQYF; cdr3_nt: TGTGCCAGCAGCTTAAGGGCTAGCGGAGCCCCCTACGAGCAGTACTTC
d_call: -; v_call: TRBV20-1; j_call: TRBJ1-6; clone_size: -; cdr3_length: 15; cdr3_aa: CSARPPTGLKSPLHF; cdr3_nt: TGCAGTGCTAGGCCACCGACAGGTCTGAAATCACCCCTCCACTTT